A single sample gave rise to the 22 T cell receptor beta chains below, sequenced in a study of T cell repertoires in cytomegalovirus infection. TCRdb fed the reads into MiXCR, producing one record per CDR3 protein. The sample records about 570,000 distinct CDR3 sequences, 40% being singletons. These receptors are not linked to any known antigen. The input for sequencing was cultured PBMCs, taken from culture after CMV antigen stimulation. The receptor source for this set is a human donor in good health (CMV status not recorded). Some clones in this sample may be carry-over from other donors' samples.

This clonotype was detected a few times. The chain has TRBV7-2 and TRBJ1-1, with 9 bases aligning to TRBD1. Trimming at V came to 3 bases and at J to 4 bases, leaving 3 bases not matched to a gene. The CDR3 consists of 14 residues. Germline V CDR1 and CDR2: SGHTA, FQGNSA. CDR3 sequence reads: CASSFDRGATEAFF. CDR3 bases: TGTGCCAGCAGCTTCGACAGGGGGGCCACTGAAGCTTTCTTT.

The chain has TRBV7-2 and TRBJ2-5; TRBD2 matches 8 bases. The CDR3 spans 14 residues. Germline trimming cut 5 bases from V and 2 bases from J; bases unmatched to any gene: 4. Germline V lookup: CDR1 SGHTA, CDR2 FQGNSA. CDR3 protein: CASSPERGQETQYF. The DNA for the CDR3 is TGTGCCAGCAGCCCGGAGCGGGGGCAAGAGACCCAGTACTTC. The variable domain in full, completed from reference TRBV7-2 and TRBJ2-5, reads GAGVSQSPSNKVTEKGKDVELRCDPISGHTALYWYRQSLGQGLEFLIYFQGNSAPDKSGLPSDRFSAERTGGSVSTLTIQRTQQEDSAVYLCASSPERGQETQYFGPGTRLLVL.

This clonotype was picked up a small number of times. The CDR3 nucleotides read TGTGCCAGCAGCTCCGGTTCGGGGGCGGATGGCTACACCTTC. This codes for CASSSGSGADGYTF. The chain couples TRBV7-2 to TRBJ1-2, with D maybe TRBD1 (6 bases). There are 14 residues in the CDR3. Germline assignment: CDR1 SGHTA and CDR2 FQGNSA. Trimming took 4 bases from V and 6 from J, leaving 15 bases between them.

The CDR3 coding sequence is TGTGCCAGCAGCTTAGAAGGGGGTGCGTTCACCGGGGAGCTGTTTTTT. Translating it yields CASSLEGGAFTGELFF. V is TRBV7-2 and J is TRBJ2-2; D possibly corresponds to TRBD1 (6 bases). This CDR3 contains 16 residues. The germline gives CDR1 SGHTA, CDR2 FQGNSA. V was shortened by 1 base and J by 4 bases, with 13 bases between the two germline ends.

This rearrangement joins TRBV7-2 to TRBJ1-2; unclear D gene. V shed 5 bases and J shed 3 bases, with 13 bases lying between them. The V gene's germline CDR1 is SGHTA and CDR2 FQGNSA. The CDR3 is 14 residues long. This chain's CDR3 is CASSPRGEHYGYTF. The CDR3 DNA follows: TGTGCCAGCAGCCCCCGGGGAGAGCACTATGGCTACACCTTC.

The V and J genes are TRBV6-2 or TRBV6-3 and TRBJ2-5; D call uncertain. With 6 bases removed from V and 2 bases from J, the gap between germline ends came to 13 bases. Germline V CDR1 and CDR2: MNHEY, SVGEGT. This CDR3 comprises 14 residues. Here the CDR3 reads CASRNSALQETQYF. The CDR3, as DNA: TGTGCCAGCAGGAACAGCGCCCTACAAGAGACCCAGTACTTC.

V usage is TRBV7-9 and J usage is TRBJ2-2; TRBD1 is a possible D gene (5 bases). This CDR3 region has 12 residues. CDR1 and CDR2 (germline): SEHNR, FQNEAQ (reference sequence). V was cut by 11 bases and J by 1 base, with 8 bases left in between. CDR3 protein: CAQQENTGELFF. The CDR3 DNA is TGTGCCCAACAGGAGAACACCGGGGAGCTGTTTTTT.

A remark on this clonotype: Just one base apart from a much larger clone, this may be a read error. The V call is TRBV7-2, the J call TRBJ1-4; no clear D gene. The CDR3 is 15 amino acids. Germline CDR1 reads SGHTA; CDR2 reads FQGNSA. CDR3 loop: CASSLGTVTNEELFF. Here the CDR3 DNA reads TGTGCCAGCAGCCTAGGAACAGTAACTAATGAAGAACTGTTTTTT.

This clonotype has a single count. This chain links TRBV18 with TRBJ1-2; D is uncertain. The CDR3 is 15 amino acids. V was trimmed by 2 bases and J by 1 base, leaving 11 bases between them. Germline V gene lookup returns CDR1 KGHSH and CDR2 LQKENI. The CDR3 loop is CASSPELGYNYGYTF. CDR3 nucleotide sequence: TGTGCCAGCTCACCAGAACTGGGGTATAACTATGGCTACACCTTC.

This chain joins TRBV6-8 and TRBJ1-1; 7 bases are shared with TRBD1. This CDR3 contains 15 residues. Trimming removed 9 bases from V and 5 bases from J; junction bases left unmatched: 15. Germline values: CDR1 MNHGY, CDR2 SAAAGT. CDR3: CASHTQGFWGTEAFF. The CDR3 DNA is TGTGCCAGTCATACACAGGGGTTCTGGGGGACTGAAGCTTTCTTT.

A few counts support this clonotype. The chain uses TRBV6-1 and TRBJ1-5; D is ambiguous. Germline V gives CDR1 MNHNS, CDR2 SASEGT. The CDR3 totals 14 residues. Between the trimmed V and J ends, which lost 4 bases and 4 bases, there was a span of 11 bases. The CDR3 coding sequence is TGTGCCAGCAGTGGGAGACGCCTAAATCAGCCCCAGCATTTT. Its protein is CASSGRRLNQPQHF.

This clonotype was observed a few times. The V and J genes are TRBV7-2 and TRBJ1-2; D is unclear. Per germline, CDR1 SGHTA and CDR2 FQGNSA. The CDR3 totals 15 residues. V was pared by 1 base and J by 4 bases, with 13 bases between. The CDR3 protein is CASSLDLRLTYGYTF. CDR3 nucleotide sequence: TGTGCCAGCAGCTTAGATCTTCGACTGACCTATGGCTACACCTTC.

This clonotype was found a few times. The chain recombines TRBV4-1 with TRBJ2-1; 14 bases agree with TRBD2. Germline V gene lookup returns CDR1 MGHRA and CDR2 YSYEKL. V gave up 3 bases and J gave up 8 bases; unmatched junction bases: 6. CDR3 length equals 16 residues. DNA for the CDR3: TGCGCCAGCAGCCAGCCGACTAGCGGGAGGGCCCATGAGCAGTTCTTC. Translated, it gives CASSQPTSGRAHEQFF.

The chain carries TRBV6-1 and TRBJ1-1; D possibly corresponds to TRBD1 (6 bases). Germline assignment: CDR1 MNHNS and CDR2 SASEGT. The CDR3 runs to 11 residues. Trimming stripped 7 bases from V and 7 bases from J, with 10 bases between. CDR3 region: CASNTDSEAFF. CDR3 nucleotide sequence: TGTGCCAGCAACACGGACAGTGAAGCTTTCTTT.

This clonotype was counted between two and nine times. The chain uses TRBV2 and TRBJ2-1; D is possibly TRBD1 or TRBD2 (5 bases each). Per germline, CDR1 SNHLY and CDR2 FYNNEI. The V and J ends lost 9 bases and 0 bases respectively, with 18 bases between them. The CDR3 spans 16 residues. DNA of the CDR3: TGTGCCAGTGGGACCGGGGAGTTGCGCTCCTACAATGAGCAGTTCTTC. Translation: CASGTGELRSYNEQFF.

The rearrangement uses TRBV19 and TRBJ1-6; D is ambiguous. The CDR3 has 12 amino acids. The germline V and J ends were trimmed by 8 bases and 7 bases, with 9 bases remaining between them. Per germline, CDR1 LNHDA and CDR2 SQIVND (reference sequence). The CDR3, as DNA: TGTGCCAGTGGCCTGGGGAATTCACCCCTCCACTTT. Residues: CASGLGNSPLHF.

The CDR3 DNA is TGCGCCAGCAGCCCGCTTCGGGGGCCACAGGCAGATACGCAGTATTTT. This translates into CASSPLRGPQADTQYF. This chain uses TRBV4-1 with TRBJ2-3, with D perhaps assigned TRBD1 or TRBD2 (6 bases each). V was pared by 4 bases and J by 4 bases, with 18 bases between. Looked up from germline, CDR1 is MGHRA and CDR2 is YSYEKL. The CDR3 sequence is 16 residues long.

This rearrangement joins TRBV5-1 to TRBJ2-1; 9 nucleotides line up with TRBD2. With V trimmed by 3 bases and J by 8 bases, 3 bases remained unmatched. This CDR3 has 13 amino acids. CDR1 is SGHRS and CDR2 is YFSETQ in the germline V gene. CDR3 bases: TGCGCCAGCAGCTGGGGACTAGCAGATGAGCAGTTCTTC. Protein sequence: CASSWGLADEQFF.

This clonotype was seen more than once but under ten times. The chain couples TRBV7-2 to TRBJ2-3, with D uncertain. Germline CDR1 and CDR2: SGHTA and FQGNSA. CDR3 length: 13 amino acids. With 3 bases removed from V and 2 bases from J, the gap between germline ends came to 6 bases. The CDR3 DNA follows: TGTGCCAGCAGCTTGACTCACACAGATACGCAGTATTTT. It yields the protein CASSLTHTDTQYF.

V usage is TRBV10-3 and J usage is TRBJ2-2; 7 nucleotides match TRBD2. V trimming: 3 bases; J trimming: 4 bases; junction bases outside the gene matches: 8. The CDR3 length is 16 residues. Germline assignment: CDR1 ENHRY and CDR2 SYGVKD. The DNA of the CDR3 is TGTGCCATCAGTGACCTTTCGGGGGAGGGCACCGGGGAGCTGTTTTTT. It specifies CAISDLSGEGTGELFF.

The rearrangement joins TRBV19 to TRBJ2-1; D may be TRBD2 (5 bases). In germline, CDR1 is LNHDA, CDR2 SQIVND (reference sequence). Deletions cut 5 bases from V and 9 bases from J, with 20 bases between. The CDR3 runs 15 residues. The CDR3 sequence: CASSGMAGGPGEQFF. The CDR3 DNA reads TGTGCCAGTAGTGGGATGGCGGGCGGACCGGGTGAGCAGTTCTTC.

The rearrangement links TRBV6-5 to TRBJ2-6; D unclear. The V end was cut by 0 bases, the J end by 0 bases, with 6 bases between. The CDR3 covers 16 residues. The germline V gene encodes CDR1 MNHEY and CDR2 SVGAGI. The CDR3 reads CASSYSRTSGANVLTF. Here the CDR3 DNA reads TGTGCCAGCAGTTACTCCCGCACCTCTGGGGCCAACGTCCTGACTTTC.